This is a list of T cell receptor beta chains from one sample in a study of blood T cell repertoires in COVID-19. The table came from immunoSEQ multiplex PCR; TCRdb's copy has only in-frame clones and leaves some out. This sample has 150,000 or so clones, with 70% to 90% found just once. Sequenced sample: PBMCs or T cells enriched from blood (not recorded which). All receptors come from a woman aged 45-65 years who had recovered from COVID-19. CDR3s include the opening cysteine and the closing phenylalanine or tryptophan. Fields, in order: V gene, clone size, J gene, D gene, CDR3 protein, CDR3 DNA. A D gene is named only where the DNA matches it firmly. Expanded clones get a size class; other rows say once, few or many, or leave the size out.

>TRBV29-1|NA|TRBJ2-3|NA
CSVPRRGSTDTQYF
TGCAGCGTTCCACGTCGGGGGAGCACAGATACGCAGTATTTT
>TRBV19|once|TRBJ1-1|NA
CASSIQGWTEAFF
TGTGCCAGTAGTATTCAGGGGTGGACTGAAGCTTTCTTT
>TRBV29-1|few|TRBJ2-2|TRBD2
CSVLLAGGSTGELFF
TGCAGCGTTCTTCTAGCGGGGGGATCCACCGGGGAGCTGTTTTTT
>TRBV6-6|NA|TRBJ2-7|TRBD2
CASSVAGGAYEQYF
TGTGCCAGCAGCGTAGCGGGGGGCGCCTACGAGCAGTACTTC
>TRBV30|few|TRBJ2-7|TRBD2
CAWSVGTGGYEQYF
TGTGCCTGGAGTGTAGGGACCGGGGGGTACGAGCAGTACTTC
>TRBV2|once|TRBJ2-2|NA
CASSTGTSNTGELFF
TGTGCCAGCAGCACCGGGACTTCGAACACCGGGGAGCTGTTTTTT
>TRBV21-1|NA|TRBJ1-2|NA
CASSKVVTGLLGYGYTF
TGTGCCAGCAGCAAAGTCGTGACAGGGCTTCTCGGCTATGGCTACACCTTC
>TRBV5-6|NA|TRBJ1-2|TRBD1
CASSFKTGGPTSLYGYTF
TGTGCCAGCAGCTTCAAGACAGGGGGCCCAACCTCACTCTATGGCTACACCTTC
>TRBV7-9|NA|TRBJ1-3|TRBD1
CASSRQGLDTIYF
TGTGCCAGCAGCCGACAGGGGTTGGACACCATATATTTT
>TRBV19|NA|TRBJ1-2|TRBD1
CASSPIIQGAGGRITYGYTF
TGTGCCAGTAGTCCAATTATACAGGGGGCGGGAGGACGGATTACTTATGGCTACACCTTC
>TRBV6-5|NA|TRBJ2-2|TRBD1
CASSYPTGANTGELFF
TGTGCCAGCAGTTACCCGACAGGGGCTAACACCGGGGAGCTGTTTTTT
>TRBV11-3|NA|TRBJ2-5|TRBD2
CASSLGWRGEETQYF
TGTGCCAGCAGCTTAGGGTGGCGGGGGGAAGAGACCCAGTACTTC
>TRBV7-2|NA|TRBJ2-5|TRBD1
CASSSGQGNQETQYF
TGTGCCAGCAGCTCAGGACAGGGAAACCAAGAGACCCAGTACTTC
>TRBV18|NA|TRBJ1-2|NA
CASSPMPENYGYTF
TGTGCCAGCTCACCAATGCCGGAGAACTATGGCTACACCTTC
>TRBV3-1/TRBV3-2|NA|TRBJ1-1|NA
CASSPIPGQNTEAFF
TGTGCCAGCAGTCCTATACCGGGACAGAACACTGAAGCTTTCTTT
>TRBV7-2|NA|TRBJ2-1|NA
CASSLGGSLNEQFF
TGTGCCAGCAGCTTAGGCGGCTCGTTGAATGAGCAGTTCTTC
>TRBV19|NA|TRBJ1-1|TRBD1
CASIPWDRDRMNTEAFF
TGTGCCAGTATCCCCTGGGACAGGGATCGAATGAACACTGAAGCTTTCTTT